This TCR beta chain was recovered during a study of Ad26.COV2.S vaccination and SARS-CoV-2 variants. This CDR3 spans 14 amino acids. The V and J ends lost 7 bases and 7 bases, in that order; junction bases with no gene match: 12. CDR1 is LGHDT and CDR2 is YNNKEL in the germline V gene (reference sequence). Treatment reported: over 15 received Ad26.COV2.S at low or high dose, single or two shots; 5 received placebo; per-sample allocation not given. Sampling was performed 63 days after the first vaccine or placebo injection. The protocol was immunoSEQ multiplex PCR, while the TCRdb copy is restricted to in-frame clones and leaves out a portion. There are around 250,000 clones in the sample; about 87% occur only once, and around 3.5% lies in the top ten.

The chain combines TRBV3-1 (or the pseudogene TRBV3-2) with TRBJ1-2, with 7 bases fitting TRBD1. This TCR came from a person aged 18-60 years who received the Ad26.COV2.S COVID-19 vaccine or a placebo. Here the sequenced sample was peripheral blood, taken in a trial of Ad26.COV2.S vaccine versus placebo. The CDR3 spells CASTDRAVRGGYTF. The CDR3 DNA is TGTGCCAGCACCGACAGGGCAGTTCGTGGTGGCTACACCTTC.